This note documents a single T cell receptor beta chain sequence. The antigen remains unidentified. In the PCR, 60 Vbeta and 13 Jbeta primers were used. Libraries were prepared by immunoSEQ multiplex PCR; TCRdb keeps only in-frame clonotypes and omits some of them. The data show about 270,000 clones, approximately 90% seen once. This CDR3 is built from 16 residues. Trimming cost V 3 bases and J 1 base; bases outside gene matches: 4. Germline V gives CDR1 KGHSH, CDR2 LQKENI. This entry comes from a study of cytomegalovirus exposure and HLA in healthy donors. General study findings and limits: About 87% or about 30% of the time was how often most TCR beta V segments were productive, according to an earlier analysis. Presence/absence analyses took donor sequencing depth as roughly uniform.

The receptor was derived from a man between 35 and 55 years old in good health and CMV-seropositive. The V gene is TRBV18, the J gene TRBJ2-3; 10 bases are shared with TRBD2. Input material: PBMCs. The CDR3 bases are TGTGCCAGCTCACCCTTAGCGGGAGGAGGCACAGATACGCAGTATTTT. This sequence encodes CASSPLAGGGTDTQYF.